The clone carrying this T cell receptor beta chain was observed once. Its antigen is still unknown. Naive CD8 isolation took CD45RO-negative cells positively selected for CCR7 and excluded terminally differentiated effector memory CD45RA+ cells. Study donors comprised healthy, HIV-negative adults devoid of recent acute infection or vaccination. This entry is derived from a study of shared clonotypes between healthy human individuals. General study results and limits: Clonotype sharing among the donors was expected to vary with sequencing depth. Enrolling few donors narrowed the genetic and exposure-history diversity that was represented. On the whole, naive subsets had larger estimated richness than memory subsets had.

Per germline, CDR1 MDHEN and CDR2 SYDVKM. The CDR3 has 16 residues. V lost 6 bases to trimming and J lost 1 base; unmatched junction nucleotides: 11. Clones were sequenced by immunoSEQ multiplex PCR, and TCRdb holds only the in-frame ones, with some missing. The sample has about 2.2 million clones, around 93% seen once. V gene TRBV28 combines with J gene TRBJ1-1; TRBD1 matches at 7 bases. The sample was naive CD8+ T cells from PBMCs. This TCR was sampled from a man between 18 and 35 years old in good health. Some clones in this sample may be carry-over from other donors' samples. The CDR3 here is CASSNPNRGANTEAFF. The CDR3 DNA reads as TGTGCCAGCAGCAATCCTAACAGGGGCGCGAACACTGAAGCTTTCTTT.